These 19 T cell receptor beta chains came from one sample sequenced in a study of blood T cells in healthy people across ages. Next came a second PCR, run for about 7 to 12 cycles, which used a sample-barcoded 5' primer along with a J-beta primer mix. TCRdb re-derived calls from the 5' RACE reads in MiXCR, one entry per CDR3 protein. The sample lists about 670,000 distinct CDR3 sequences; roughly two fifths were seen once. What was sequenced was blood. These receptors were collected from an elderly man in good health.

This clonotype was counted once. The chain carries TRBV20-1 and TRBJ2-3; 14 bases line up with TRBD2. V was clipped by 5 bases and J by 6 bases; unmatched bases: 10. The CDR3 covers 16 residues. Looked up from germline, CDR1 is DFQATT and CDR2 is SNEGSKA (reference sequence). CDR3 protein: CSAETGTSGRGDTQYF. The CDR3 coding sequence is TGCAGTGCTGAAACCGGGACTAGCGGGAGAGGGGATACGCAGTATTTT.

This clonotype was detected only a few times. Here the CDR3 DNA reads TGTGCCAGCAGTATGTCCAGGGGGGGTGAGCAGTTCTTC. This translates into CASSMSRGGEQFF. The chain couples TRBV12-3 or TRBV12-4 to TRBJ2-1; the D gene could be TRBD1 or TRBD2 (7 bases each). V shed 5 bases and J shed 9 bases, with 14 bases lying between them. CDR3 length: 13 residues.

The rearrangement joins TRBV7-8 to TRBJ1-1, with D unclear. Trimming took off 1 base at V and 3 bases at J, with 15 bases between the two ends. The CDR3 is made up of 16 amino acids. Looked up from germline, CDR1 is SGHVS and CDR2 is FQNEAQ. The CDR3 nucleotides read TGTGCCAGCAGCTTAGTTTCGGGGAGGGTCGACACTGAAGCTTTCTTT. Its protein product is CASSLVSGRVDTEAFF.

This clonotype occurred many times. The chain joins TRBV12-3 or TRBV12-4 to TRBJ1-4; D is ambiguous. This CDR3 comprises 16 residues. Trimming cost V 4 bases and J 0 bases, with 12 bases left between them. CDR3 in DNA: TGTGCCAGCAGTTATGAGCAATCGGCAACTAATGAAAAACTGTTTTTT. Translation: CASSYEQSATNEKLFF.

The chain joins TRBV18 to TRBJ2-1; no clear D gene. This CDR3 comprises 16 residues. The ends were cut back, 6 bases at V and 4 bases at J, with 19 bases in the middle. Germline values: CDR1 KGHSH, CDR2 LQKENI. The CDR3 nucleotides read TGTGCCAGCTCTCGACGAGGAGCGCTTAATTACAATGAGCAGTTCTTC. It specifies CASSRRGALNYNEQFF.

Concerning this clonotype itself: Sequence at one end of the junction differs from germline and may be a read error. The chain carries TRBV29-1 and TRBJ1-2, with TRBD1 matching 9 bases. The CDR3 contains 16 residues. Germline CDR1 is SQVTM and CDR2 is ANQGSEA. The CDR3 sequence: CSVEETGGSALYGCTF. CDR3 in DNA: TGCAGCGTTGAAGAAACAGGGGGCTCCGCACTCTATGGCTGCACCTTC.

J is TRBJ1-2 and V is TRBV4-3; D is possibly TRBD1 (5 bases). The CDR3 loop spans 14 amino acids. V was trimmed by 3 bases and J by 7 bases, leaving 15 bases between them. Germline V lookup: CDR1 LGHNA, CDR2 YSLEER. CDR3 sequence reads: CASSHRANGRGYTF. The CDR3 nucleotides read TGCGCCAGCAGCCACAGGGCCAACGGACGTGGCTACACCTTC.

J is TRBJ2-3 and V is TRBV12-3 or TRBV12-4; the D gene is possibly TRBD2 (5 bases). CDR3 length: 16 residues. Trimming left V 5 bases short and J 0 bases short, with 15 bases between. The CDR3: CASSPGILGSTDTQYF. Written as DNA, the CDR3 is TGTGCCAGCAGTCCCGGTATACTAGGCAGCACAGATACGCAGTATTTT.

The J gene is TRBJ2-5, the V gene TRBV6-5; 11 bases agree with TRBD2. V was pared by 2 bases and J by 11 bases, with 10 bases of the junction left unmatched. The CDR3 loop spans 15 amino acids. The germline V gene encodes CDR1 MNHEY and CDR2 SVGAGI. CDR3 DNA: TGTGCCAGCAGTTACACTAGCGGGAGCGGTAATGAGCAGTACTTC. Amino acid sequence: CASSYTSGSGNEQYF.

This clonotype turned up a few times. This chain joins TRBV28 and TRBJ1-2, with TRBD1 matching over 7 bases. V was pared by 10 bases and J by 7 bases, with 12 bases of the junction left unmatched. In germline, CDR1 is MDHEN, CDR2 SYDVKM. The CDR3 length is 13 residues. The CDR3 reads CAIEGRGLSGYTF. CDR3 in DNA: TGTGCCATCGAGGGCAGGGGGTTGAGTGGCTACACCTTC.

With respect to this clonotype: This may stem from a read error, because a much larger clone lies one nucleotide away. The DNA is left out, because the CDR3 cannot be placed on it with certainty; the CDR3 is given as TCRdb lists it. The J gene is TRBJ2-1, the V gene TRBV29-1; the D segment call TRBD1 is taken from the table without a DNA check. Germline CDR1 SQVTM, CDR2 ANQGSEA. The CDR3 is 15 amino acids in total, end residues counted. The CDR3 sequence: CSVATGTGAYNERFF.

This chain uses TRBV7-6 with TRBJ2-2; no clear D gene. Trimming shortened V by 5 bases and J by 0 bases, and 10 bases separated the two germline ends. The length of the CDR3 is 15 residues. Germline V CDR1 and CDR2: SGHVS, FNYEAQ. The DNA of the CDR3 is TGTGCCAGCAGCCCGATTGCGGCGAACACCGGGGAGCTGTTTTTT. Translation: CASSPIAANTGELFF. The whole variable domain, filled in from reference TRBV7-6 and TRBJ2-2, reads GAGVSQSPRYKVTKRGQDVALRCDPISGHVSLYWYRQALGQGPEFLTYFNYEAQQDKSGLPNDRFSAERPEGSISTLTIQRTEQRDSAMYRCASSPIAANTGELFFGEGSRLTVL.

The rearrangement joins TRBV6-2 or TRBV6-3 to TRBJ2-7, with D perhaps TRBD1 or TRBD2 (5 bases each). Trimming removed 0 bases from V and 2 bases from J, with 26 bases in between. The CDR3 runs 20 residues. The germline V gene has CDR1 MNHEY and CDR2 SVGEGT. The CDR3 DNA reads TGTGCCAGCAGTTACTCGAAATTCAGGCGATGGGGGAATCGAACCTACGAGCAGTACTTC. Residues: CASSYSKFRRWGNRTYEQYF.

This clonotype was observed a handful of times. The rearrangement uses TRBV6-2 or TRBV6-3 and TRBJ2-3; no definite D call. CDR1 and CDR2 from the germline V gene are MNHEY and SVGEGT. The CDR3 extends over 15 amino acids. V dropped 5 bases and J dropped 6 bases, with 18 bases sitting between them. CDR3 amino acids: CASSPPRSSADTQYF. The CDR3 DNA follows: TGTGCCAGCAGTCCCCCCAGGTCAAGTGCCGATACGCAGTATTTT.

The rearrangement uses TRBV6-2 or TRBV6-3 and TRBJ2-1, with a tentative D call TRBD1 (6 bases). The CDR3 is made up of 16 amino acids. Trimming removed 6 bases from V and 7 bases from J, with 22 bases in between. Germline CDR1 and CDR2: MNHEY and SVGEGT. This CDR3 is CASSATPGHPRNEQFF. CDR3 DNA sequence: TGTGCCAGCAGCGCCACCCCGGGACACCCGAGGAATGAGCAGTTCTTC.

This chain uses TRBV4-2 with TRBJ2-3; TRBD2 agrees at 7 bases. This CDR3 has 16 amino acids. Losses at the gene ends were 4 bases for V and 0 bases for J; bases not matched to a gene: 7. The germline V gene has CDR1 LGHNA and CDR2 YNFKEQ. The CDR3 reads CASSPRLADSTDTQYF. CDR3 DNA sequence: TGTGCCAGCAGCCCCCGGCTAGCGGATAGCACAGATACGCAGTATTTT.

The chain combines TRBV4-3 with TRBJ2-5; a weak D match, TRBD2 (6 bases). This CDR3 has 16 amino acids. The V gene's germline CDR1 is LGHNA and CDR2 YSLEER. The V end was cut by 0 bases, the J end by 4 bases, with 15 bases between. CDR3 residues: CASSQDGGNFRETQYF. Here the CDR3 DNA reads TGCGCCAGCAGCCAAGATGGGGGGAATTTCCGAGAGACCCAGTACTTC.

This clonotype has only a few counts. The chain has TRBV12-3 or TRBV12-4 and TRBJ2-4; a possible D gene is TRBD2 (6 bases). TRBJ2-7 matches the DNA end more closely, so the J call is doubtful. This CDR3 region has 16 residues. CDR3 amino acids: CASSFGAAGGTYEQYF. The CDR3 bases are TGTGCCAGCAGCTTCGGAGCCGCCGGAGGGACCTACGAGCAGTACTTC.

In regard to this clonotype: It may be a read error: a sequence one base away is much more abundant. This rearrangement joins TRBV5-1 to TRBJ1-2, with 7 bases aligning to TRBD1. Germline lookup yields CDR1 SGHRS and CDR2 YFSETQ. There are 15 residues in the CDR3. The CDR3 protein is CASSLANRGEYGYAF. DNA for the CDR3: TGCGCCAGCAGCTTGGCGAACAGGGGAGAGTATGGCTACGCCTTC.